This T cell receptor (beta chain) was recorded in a study of cytomegalovirus exposure and HLA in healthy donors. Study findings and constraints: The classifier reportedly diagnosed cytomegalovirus status with high sensitivity and specificity.

About this clone: Its target is not known.

The CDR3 contains 14 residues. Trimming shortened V by 4 bases and J by 0 bases, and 9 bases separated the two germline ends. CDR1 is MGHRA and CDR2 is YSYEKL in the germline V gene. The primer mix had 60 Vbeta and 13 Jbeta primers. Data came from immunoSEQ multiplex PCR; TCRdb stores just in-frame clones and leaves some out. The table shows about 89,000 clones, with approximately 83% occurring only once. The J gene is TRBJ2-5, the V gene TRBV4-1; maybe TRBD2 (5 bases). This receptor was obtained from a female donor in good health and CMV-seropositive. The sample was PBMCs. CDR3 protein: CASSLASYQETQYF. The CDR3 DNA is TGCGCCAGCAGCCTAGCGTCCTACCAAGAGACCCAGTACTTC.